Shown below are 9 T cell receptor beta chains from a single sample sequenced in a study of T cell repertoires in cytomegalovirus infection (dated by TCRdb to about 2019). Antigen specificity for these receptors is unknown. The treatment or condition label corresponds to: in vitro stimulation with specific CMV peptide epitopes to enrich CMV-specific T cells. Sequencing instrument: Illumina HiSeq 1500. TCRdb took the public reads, trimmed them with fastp at Q25, ran MiXCR for clone calling and kept in-frame beta chains. All rows with the same CDR3 protein become a single entry with the most common DNA and genes. Present in this sample are roughly 200,000 distinct CDR3 sequences, 30% to 45% of which were seen just once. The leading ten clones occupy approximately 59% of the sample. This sample comprised CD8+ T cells from cultured PBMCs, obtained from culture after CMV antigen stimulation. The receptor source for this set is a human donor in good health (CMV status not recorded). Some clones in this sample may be carry-over from other donors' samples.

The chain links TRBV27 to TRBJ1-5; 7 bases match TRBD1. CDR3 length: 15 residues. Losses at the gene ends were 5 bases for V and 6 bases for J; bases not matched to a gene: 10. Germline assignment: CDR1 MNHEY and CDR2 SMNVEV (reference sequence). The chain's CDR3 is CASSPGTDGSQPQHF. CDR3 coding DNA: TGTGCCAGCAGTCCCGGGACAGATGGCAGTCAGCCCCAGCATTTT.

The chain employs TRBV9 and TRBJ1-2; the D is unclear. The V gene lost 4 bases and the J gene lost 7 bases, with 20 bases spanning the gap. Per germline, CDR1 SGDLS and CDR2 YYNGEE. This CDR3 has 15 residues. As DNA, the CDR3 is TGTGCCAGCAGCCCCTACAGTACCTTTAAGGTTGGCTACACCTTC. Encoded protein: CASSPYSTFKVGYTF.

The chain employs TRBV15 and TRBJ2-1; 14 bases match TRBD2. The germline V gene encodes CDR1 LNHNV and CDR2 YYDKDF (reference sequence). CDR3 size: 18 residues. V shed 2 bases and J 7 bases; nucleotides not matched to a gene: 10. The CDR3 sequence: CATSRKAPGLAGVNEQFF. DNA of the CDR3: TGTGCCACCAGCAGAAAAGCCCCGGGACTAGCGGGGGTAAATGAGCAGTTCTTC.

The chain employs TRBV19 and TRBJ2-1; 8 positions agree with TRBD2. The junction had 10 bases not matched to a gene; V was cut back by 3 bases and J by 9 bases. The CDR3 is made up of 15 amino acids. CDR1 is LNHDA and CDR2 is SQIVND in the germline V gene (reference sequence). The CDR3 here is CASSIGTRGMGEQFF. The CDR3 DNA follows: TGTGCCAGTAGTATCGGGACTAGAGGCATGGGTGAGCAGTTCTTC.

This clonotype showed up just a few times. The chain has TRBV7-2 and TRBJ1-5; weak D call: TRBD1 (6 bases). This CDR3 has 15 amino acids. V dropped 4 bases and J dropped 7 bases, with 17 bases sitting between them. Germline assignment: CDR1 SGHTA and CDR2 FQGNSA. The DNA for the CDR3 is TGTGCCAGCAGCTCTCGAGGGGGGCCGGAGCAGCCCCAGCATTTT. It yields the protein CASSSRGGPEQPQHF.

A few counts support this clonotype. V is TRBV9 and J is TRBJ2-7, with TRBD2 matching over 7 bases. Germline CDR1 and CDR2: SGDLS and YYNGEE. Losses at the gene ends were 4 bases for V and 3 bases for J; bases not matched to a gene: 10. CDR3 length: 15 amino acids. The CDR3 here is CASSPRGDVNYEQYF. The DNA for the CDR3 is TGTGCCAGCAGCCCTCGGGGGGACGTAAACTACGAGCAGTACTTC.

The J gene is TRBJ2-7, the V gene TRBV7-6; D possibly corresponds to TRBD1 (6 bases). This CDR3 has 13 residues. Trimming took 3 bases from V and 5 from J, leaving 11 bases between them. Germline assignment: CDR1 SGHVS and CDR2 FNYEAQ. The CDR3 is CASSLRTEDEQYF. The CDR3 DNA reads as TGTGCCAGCAGCTTGCGGACAGAGGACGAGCAGTACTTC.

This chain connects TRBV10-3 to TRBJ2-7; TRBD2 agrees at 8 bases. After removal of 3 bases from V and 3 bases from J, the junction contained 1 base not matched to a gene. Germline CDR1 is ENHRY and CDR2 is SYGVKD. The CDR3 totals 13 residues. The CDR3 spells CAISDAGGYEQYF. In DNA, the CDR3 is TGTGCCATCAGTGACGCGGGGGGCTACGAGCAGTACTTC.

The gene calls are TRBV28 and TRBJ2-7; D gene ambiguous. V was clipped by 6 bases and J by 4 bases, with 7 bases between them. This CDR3 contains 11 residues. Germline loops: CDR1 MDHEN, CDR2 SYDVKM. The CDR3 nucleotides are TGTGCCAGCAGGGGTTGGTACGAGCAGTACTTC. The encoded protein is CASRGWYEQYF.